This entry lists 19 T cell receptor beta chains sequenced from one sample in a study of response to subunit inactivated influenza vaccine (dated by TCRdb to 2016 to 2019). The receptor library was made with RT-PCR. Sequencing was carried out with an Illumina HiSeq 2500. In-frame beta chains were kept once TCRdb had trimmed the public reads at Q25 with fastp and called clones with MiXCR. Here each entry gathers all rows of one CDR3 protein and keeps the most common genes and DNA. The sample data list roughly 700,000 distinct CDR3 sequences, and about 15% of these were observed just once. More than 9% of the sample is taken by the ten largest. The input for sequencing was PBMCs from blood, taken 11 to 12 days after vaccination. Receptor source: a man between 45 and 60 years old who received an inactivated influenza vaccine. Donor details come from another sample of the same person, matched by shared clones.

The chain links TRBV12-3 or TRBV12-4 to TRBJ2-5; possibly TRBD1 for D (6 bases). Trimming left V 5 bases short and J 7 bases short, with 14 bases between. This CDR3 comprises 13 residues. The CDR3 sequence: CASSRQETGTQYF. The CDR3 DNA reads TGTGCCAGCAGTAGACAGGAAACGGGGACCCAGTACTTC.

In its sample, this clonotype was seen a few times. The chain is built from TRBV5-8 and TRBJ1-2; unclear D gene. Germline V gives CDR1 SGHTS, CDR2 YDEGEE. The CDR3 totals 14 residues. V was cut by 2 bases and J by 0 bases, with 8 bases left in between. This chain's CDR3 is CASSFPLANYGYTF. The DNA of the CDR3 is TGTGCCAGCAGCTTCCCACTAGCTAACTATGGCTACACCTTC.

A few counts support this clonotype. This chain uses TRBV29-1 with TRBJ1-1; D unresolved. This CDR3 contains 12 residues. The germline V and J ends were trimmed by 4 bases and 0 bases, with 6 bases remaining between them. Germline lookup yields CDR1 SQVTM and CDR2 ANQGSEA. This CDR3 reads CSVVDVNTEAFF. CDR3 in DNA: TGCAGCGTTGTGGATGTGAACACTGAAGCTTTCTTT. Full variable domain (rest looked up from reference TRBV29-1 and TRBJ1-1): SAVISQKPSRDICQRGTSLTIQCQVDSQVTMMFWYRQQPGQSLTLIATANQGSEATYESGFVIDKFPISRPNLTFSTLTVSNMSPEDSSIYLCSVVDVNTEAFFGQGTRLTVV.

This rearrangement joins TRBV20-1 to TRBJ2-7; 11 bases align to TRBD2. In germline, CDR1 is DFQATT, CDR2 SNEGSKA (reference sequence). J lost 8 bases, V lost 4 bases, and 10 bases had no gene match. This CDR3 has 14 amino acids. The CDR3 nucleotides read TGCAGTGCTACAGAGCCTAGCGGGAGGTCGAAGCAGTACTTC. Translation gives CSATEPSGRSKQYF.

This clonotype has ten or more counts. The chain links TRBV6-2 or TRBV6-3 to TRBJ2-3; 7 bases fit TRBD1. CDR3 length equals 14 residues. CDR1 and CDR2 from the germline V gene are MNHEY and SVGEGT. The V gene end was trimmed by 5 bases and the J gene end by 2 bases; junction bases not matched to a gene: 4. CDR3 DNA: TGTGCCAGCAGTCCCGGGACAGTCACAGATACGCAGTATTTT. It translates to CASSPGTVTDTQYF.

At least ten counts were recorded for this clonotype. DNA of the CDR3: TGTGCCAGCAGCTGGGAAGGGAGCACAGATACGCAGTATTTT. This gives the protein CASSWEGSTDTQYF. The rearrangement joins TRBV7-9 to TRBJ2-3; D remains ambiguous. Germline V gene sequence: CDR1 SEHNR, CDR2 FQNEAQ (reference sequence). V lost 4 bases to trimming and J lost 0 bases, with 8 bases between them. The CDR3 covers 14 residues. Based on the CDR3 plus reference TRBV7-9 and TRBJ2-3, the full variable domain is DTGVSQNPRHKITKRGQNVTFRCDPISEHNRLYWYRQTLGQGPEFLTYFQNEAQLEKSRLLSDRFSAERPKGSFSTLEIQRTEQGDSAMYLCASSWEGSTDTQYFGPGTRLTVL.

Only a few counts were recorded for this clonotype. The chain couples TRBV6-2 or TRBV6-3 to TRBJ2-2; no clear D. The CDR3 runs 12 residues. Germline CDR1 and CDR2: MNHEY and SVGEGT. The V end was cut by 8 bases, the J end by 1 base, with 5 bases between. DNA for the CDR3: TGTGCCAGCGGGCGGAACACCGGGGAGCTGTTTTTT. This encodes CASGRNTGELFF.

The CDR3 region has the DNA TGTGCCACCAGTGCGGGAGACTATGGCTACACCTTC. Translated: CATSAGDYGYTF. This sequence joins TRBV24-1 and TRBJ1-2; D is uncertain. The germline gives CDR1 KGHDR, CDR2 SFDVKD. The CDR3 extends over 12 amino acids. V shed 5 bases and J shed 3 bases, with 6 bases lying between them.

The V gene is TRBV9, the J gene TRBJ1-6, with D perhaps matching TRBD1 (6 bases). With 2 bases removed from V and 7 bases from J, the gap between germline ends came to 10 bases. Germline V lookup: CDR1 SGDLS, CDR2 YYNGEE. The CDR3 is 14 residues long. This chain's CDR3 is CASSVGTYNSPLHF. In nucleotides, the CDR3 is TGTGCCAGCAGCGTCGGGACATACAATTCACCCCTCCACTTT.

The chain carries TRBV29-1 and TRBJ2-5; 12 nucleotides line up with TRBD2. Germline V gives CDR1 SQVTM, CDR2 ANQGSEA. J was trimmed by 5 bases and V by 4 bases; bases with no gene match: 2. The CDR3 runs to 13 residues. Here the CDR3 reads CSVAGLAGETQYF. The CDR3, as DNA: TGCAGCGTTGCCGGACTAGCGGGGGAGACCCAGTACTTC.

The V call is TRBV28, the J call TRBJ2-7; D not certain. V lost 2 bases to trimming and J lost 7 bases, with 9 bases between them. Germline V gives CDR1 MDHEN, CDR2 SYDVKM. This CDR3 contains 12 residues. CDR3 bases: TGTGCCAGCAGTTTACTCTCGCGGGAGCAGTACTTC. Translating gives CASSLLSREQYF.

This clonotype was seen at least ten times. V and J are TRBV20-1 and TRBJ1-5, with a possible D match to TRBD1 (5 bases). The germline V gene has CDR1 DFQATT and CDR2 SNEGSKA (reference sequence). The CDR3 has 14 residues. Trimming shortened V by 2 bases and J by 9 bases, and 17 bases separated the two germline ends. CDR3 DNA sequence: TGCAGTGCTAGACCAGCGGGGCAAATCGGGCCCCAGCATTTT. Encoded protein: CSARPAGQIGPQHF.

This clonotype has a count of ten or more. The chain has TRBV7-6 and TRBJ2-1; 12 bases agree with TRBD2. V was pared by 3 bases and J by 5 bases, with 5 bases of the junction left unmatched. Germline lookup yields CDR1 SGHVS and CDR2 FNYEAQ. This CDR3 is 16 amino acids long. CDR3 sequence (DNA): TGTGCCAGCAGCTTGACTAGCGGGGGCCTAAACAATGAGCAGTTCTTC. Its translation: CASSLTSGGLNNEQFF.

This clonotype occurred a few times. V and J are TRBV6-2 or TRBV6-3 and TRBJ2-2; TRBD2 is a possible D gene (6 bases). The CDR3 is made up of 15 amino acids. Trimming removed 2 bases at V and 4 bases at J, with 11 bases between. Per the germline V gene, CDR1 is MNHEY and CDR2 is SVGEGT. Here the CDR3 DNA reads TGTGCCAGCAGTTACCTGCAGGGAGGCACCGGGGAGCTGTTTTTT. The encoded protein is CASSYLQGGTGELFF.

This clonotype was picked up a small number of times. The chain couples TRBV20-1 to TRBJ1-2; D gene uncertain. This CDR3 is built from 11 residues. Germline CDR1 reads DFQATT; CDR2 reads SNEGSKA (reference sequence). Trimming cost V 8 bases and J 0 bases, with 7 bases left between them. This CDR3 reads CSPDANYGYTF. CDR3 DNA: TGCAGTCCAGATGCTAACTATGGCTACACCTTC.

This clonotype showed up just a few times. The chain carries TRBV6-1 and TRBJ2-7, with D perhaps matching TRBD1 (5 bases). The germline CDR1 and CDR2 sequences are MNHNS and SASEGT. CDR3 size: 16 residues. V lost 6 bases and J lost 3, with 21 bases in between. The CDR3, as DNA: TGTGCCAGCAGCCACGGAGTGACAGTAAATTACTACGAGCAGTACTTC. Translating gives CASSHGVTVNYYEQYF.

The chain uses TRBV12-3 or TRBV12-4 and TRBJ1-2; D gene ambiguous. V was cut by 3 bases and J by 2 bases, with 7 bases left in between. The CDR3 sequence is 13 residues long. CDR3 coding DNA: TGTGCCAGCAGTTTTACCCGAAACTATGGCTACACCTTC. Its translation is CASSFTRNYGYTF.

This clonotype was seen a few times. This sequence joins TRBV10-3 and TRBJ2-2, with D maybe TRBD1 (5 bases). The CDR3 runs to 16 residues. V dropped 3 bases and J dropped 1 base, with 12 bases sitting between them. Germline values: CDR1 ENHRY, CDR2 SYGVKD. CDR3 protein: CAISEQRQGNTGELFF. As DNA, the CDR3 is TGTGCCATCAGTGAACAGAGGCAGGGGAACACCGGGGAGCTGTTTTTT.

This clonotype has more than one count but fewer than ten. This chain joins TRBV7-9 and TRBJ1-2, with 7 bases lining up with TRBD1. The germline gives CDR1 SEHNR, CDR2 FQNEAQ (reference sequence). V lost 7 bases, J lost 6 bases, and 8 bases stayed unmatched. The length of the CDR3 is 13 residues. CDR3 region: CASTPTGTNGYTF. CDR3 in DNA: TGTGCCAGCACACCGACAGGGACCAATGGCTACACCTTC.